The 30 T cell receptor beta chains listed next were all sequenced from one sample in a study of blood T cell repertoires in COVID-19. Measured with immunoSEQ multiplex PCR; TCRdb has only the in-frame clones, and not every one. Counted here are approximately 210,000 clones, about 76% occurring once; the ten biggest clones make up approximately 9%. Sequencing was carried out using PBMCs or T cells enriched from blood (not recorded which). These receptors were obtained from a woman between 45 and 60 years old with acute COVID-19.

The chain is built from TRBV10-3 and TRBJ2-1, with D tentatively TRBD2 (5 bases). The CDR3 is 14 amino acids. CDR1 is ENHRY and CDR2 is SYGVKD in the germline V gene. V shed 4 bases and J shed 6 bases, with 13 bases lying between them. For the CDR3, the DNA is TGTGCCATCAGTGGTTTTAGCGAAGGCAATGAGCAGTTCTTC. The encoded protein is CAISGFSEGNEQFF.

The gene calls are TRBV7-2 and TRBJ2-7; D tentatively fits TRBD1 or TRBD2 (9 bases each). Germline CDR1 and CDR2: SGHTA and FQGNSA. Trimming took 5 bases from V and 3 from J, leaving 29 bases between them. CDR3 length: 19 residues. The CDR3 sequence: CASSRGTGPPRLADYEQYF. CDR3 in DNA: TGTGCCAGCAGCCGCGGGACAGGGCCACCTCGACTAGCGGACTACGAGCAGTACTTC.

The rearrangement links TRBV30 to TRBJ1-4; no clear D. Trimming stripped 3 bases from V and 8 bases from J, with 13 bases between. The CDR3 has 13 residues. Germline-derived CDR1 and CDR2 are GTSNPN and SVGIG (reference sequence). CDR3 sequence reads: CAWSLGVTEKLFF. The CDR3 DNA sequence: TGTGCCTGGAGCCTGGGAGTGACGGAAAAACTGTTTTTT.

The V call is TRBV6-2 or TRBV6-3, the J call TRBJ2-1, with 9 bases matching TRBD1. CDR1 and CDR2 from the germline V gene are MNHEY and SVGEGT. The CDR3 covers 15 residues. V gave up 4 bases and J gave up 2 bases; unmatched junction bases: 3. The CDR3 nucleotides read TGTGCCAGCAGTTGGGGACAGGGAGCCTACAATGAGCAGTTCTTC. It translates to CASSWGQGAYNEQFF.

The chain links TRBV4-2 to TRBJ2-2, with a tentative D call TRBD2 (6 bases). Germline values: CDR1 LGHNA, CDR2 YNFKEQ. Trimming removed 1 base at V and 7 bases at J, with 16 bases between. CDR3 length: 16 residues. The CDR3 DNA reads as TGTGCCAGCAGCCAAGTTCTTTCGCGGGAAGGCGGGGAGCTGTTTTTT. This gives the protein CASSQVLSREGGELFF.

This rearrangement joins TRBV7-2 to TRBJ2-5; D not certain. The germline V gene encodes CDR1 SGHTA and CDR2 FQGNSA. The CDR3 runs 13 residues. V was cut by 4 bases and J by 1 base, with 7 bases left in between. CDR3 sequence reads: CASSSGSQETQYF. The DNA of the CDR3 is TGTGCCAGCAGCTCAGGCTCCCAAGAGACCCAGTACTTC.

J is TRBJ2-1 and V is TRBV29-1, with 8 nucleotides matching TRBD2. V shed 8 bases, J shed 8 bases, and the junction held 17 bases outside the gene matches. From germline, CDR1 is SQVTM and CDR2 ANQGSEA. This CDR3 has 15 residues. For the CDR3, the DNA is TGCAGCTCCGCGGGAAGCGGGAGCCTGGTGGATGAGCAGTTCTTC. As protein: CSSAGSGSLVDEQFF.

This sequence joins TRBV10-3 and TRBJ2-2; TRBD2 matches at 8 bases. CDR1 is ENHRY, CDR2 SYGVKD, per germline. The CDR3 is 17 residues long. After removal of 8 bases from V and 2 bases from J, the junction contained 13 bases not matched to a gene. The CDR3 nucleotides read TGTGCCATCGGGGGGAGCGGGAGAGGCGGTAACACCGGGGAGCTGTTTTTT. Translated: CAIGGSGRGGNTGELFF.

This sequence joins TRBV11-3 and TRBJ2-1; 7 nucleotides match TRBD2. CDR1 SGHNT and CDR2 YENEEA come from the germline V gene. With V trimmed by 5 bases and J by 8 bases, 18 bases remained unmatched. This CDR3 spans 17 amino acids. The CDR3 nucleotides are TGTGCCAGCAGCCACCCGAAAGGGAGGGAATCTACACATGAGCAGTTCTTC. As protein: CASSHPKGRESTHEQFF.

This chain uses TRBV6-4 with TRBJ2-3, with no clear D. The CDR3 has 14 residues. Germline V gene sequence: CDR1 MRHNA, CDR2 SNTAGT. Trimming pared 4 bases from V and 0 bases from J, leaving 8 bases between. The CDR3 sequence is CASSVSASTDTQYF. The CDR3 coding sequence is TGTGCCAGCAGTGTTTCTGCGAGCACAGATACGCAGTATTTT.

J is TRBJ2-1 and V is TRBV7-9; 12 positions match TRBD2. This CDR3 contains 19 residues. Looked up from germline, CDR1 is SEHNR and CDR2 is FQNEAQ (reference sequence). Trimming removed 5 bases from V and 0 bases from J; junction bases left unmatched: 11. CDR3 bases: TGTGCCAGCAGCACTCAACTTACTAGCGGGAGGAACTCCTACAATGAGCAGTTCTTC. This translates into CASSTQLTSGRNSYNEQFF.

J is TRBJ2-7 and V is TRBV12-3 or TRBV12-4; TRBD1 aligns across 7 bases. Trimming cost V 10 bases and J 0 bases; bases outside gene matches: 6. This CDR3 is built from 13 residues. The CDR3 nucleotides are TGTGCCACTACGACAGGGCTCTCCTACGAGCAGTACTTC. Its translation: CATTTGLSYEQYF.

As DNA, the CDR3 is TGTGCCACCAGTGAGACCGGGACAAGAGTCACCTTC. It specifies CATSETGTRVTF. The chain links TRBV24-1 to TRBJ1-2; D might be TRBD1 (6 bases). There are 12 residues in the CDR3. The V gene's germline CDR1 is KGHDR and CDR2 SFDVKD. Trimming took off 4 bases at V and 13 bases at J, with 15 bases between the two ends.

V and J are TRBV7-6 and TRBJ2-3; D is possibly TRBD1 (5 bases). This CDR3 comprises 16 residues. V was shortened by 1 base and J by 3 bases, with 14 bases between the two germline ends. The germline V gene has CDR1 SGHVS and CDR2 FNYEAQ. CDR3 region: CASSLVGQGITDTQYF. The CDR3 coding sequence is TGTGCCAGCAGCTTAGTGGGTCAGGGCATTACAGATACGCAGTATTTT.

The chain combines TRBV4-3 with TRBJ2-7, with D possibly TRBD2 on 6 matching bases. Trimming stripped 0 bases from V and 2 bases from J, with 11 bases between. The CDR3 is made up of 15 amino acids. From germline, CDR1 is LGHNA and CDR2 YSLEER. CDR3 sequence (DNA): TGCGCCAGCAGCCAAGATGGGGGGAGAGCCTACGAGCAGTACTTC. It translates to CASSQDGGRAYEQYF.

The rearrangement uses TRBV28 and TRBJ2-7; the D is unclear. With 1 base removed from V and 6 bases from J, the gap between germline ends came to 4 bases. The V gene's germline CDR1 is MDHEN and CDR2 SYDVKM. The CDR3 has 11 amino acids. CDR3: CASSLSVEQYF. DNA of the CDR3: TGTGCCAGCAGTTTATCGGTCGAGCAGTACTTC.

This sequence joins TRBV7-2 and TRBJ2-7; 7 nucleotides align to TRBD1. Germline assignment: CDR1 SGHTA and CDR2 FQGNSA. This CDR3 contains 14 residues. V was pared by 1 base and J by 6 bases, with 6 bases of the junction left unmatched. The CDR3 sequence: CASSLVRYRGEQYF. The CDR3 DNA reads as TGTGCCAGCAGCTTAGTTAGGTACAGGGGCGAGCAGTACTTC.

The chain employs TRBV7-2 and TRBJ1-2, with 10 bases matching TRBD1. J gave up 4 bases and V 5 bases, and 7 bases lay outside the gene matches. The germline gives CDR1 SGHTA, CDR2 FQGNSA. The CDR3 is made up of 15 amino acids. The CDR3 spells CASSIGTGVSYGYTF. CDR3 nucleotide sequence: TGTGCCAGCAGCATCGGGACAGGGGTGTCCTATGGCTACACCTTC.

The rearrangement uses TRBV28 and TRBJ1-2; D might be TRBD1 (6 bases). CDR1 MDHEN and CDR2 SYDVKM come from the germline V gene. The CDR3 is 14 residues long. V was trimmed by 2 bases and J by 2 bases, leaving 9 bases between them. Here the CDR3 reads CASSLRGINYGYTF. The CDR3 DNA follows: TGTGCCAGCAGTTTAAGGGGGATAAACTATGGCTACACCTTC.

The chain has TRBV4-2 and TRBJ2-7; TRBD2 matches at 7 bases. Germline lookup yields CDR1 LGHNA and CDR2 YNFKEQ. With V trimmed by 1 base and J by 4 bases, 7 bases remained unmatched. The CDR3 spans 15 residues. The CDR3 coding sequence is TGTGCCAGCAGCCAAGTTTTAGGAGCGGGGTACGAGCAGTACTTC. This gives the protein CASSQVLGAGYEQYF.

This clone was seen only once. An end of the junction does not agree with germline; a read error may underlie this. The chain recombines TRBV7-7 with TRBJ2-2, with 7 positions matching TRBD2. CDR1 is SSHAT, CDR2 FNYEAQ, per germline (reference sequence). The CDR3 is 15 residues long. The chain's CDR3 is CASSPSGLNTGELFF. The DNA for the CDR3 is TGTGCTAGCAGCCCTAGCGGTCTTAACACCGGGGAGCTGTTTTTT.

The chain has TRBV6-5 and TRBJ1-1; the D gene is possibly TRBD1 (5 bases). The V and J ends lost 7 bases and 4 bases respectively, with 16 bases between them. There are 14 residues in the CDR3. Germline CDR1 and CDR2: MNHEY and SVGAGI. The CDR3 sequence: CASNLDGGATEAFF. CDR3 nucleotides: TGTGCCAGCAATCTGGACGGAGGGGCCACTGAAGCTTTCTTT.

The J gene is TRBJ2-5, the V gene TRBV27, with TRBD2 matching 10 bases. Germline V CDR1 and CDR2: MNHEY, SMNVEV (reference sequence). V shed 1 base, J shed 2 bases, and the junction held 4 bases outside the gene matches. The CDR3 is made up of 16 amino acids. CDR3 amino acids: CASSLFSSGRQETQYF. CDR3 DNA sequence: TGTGCCAGCAGTTTATTTTCTAGCGGGAGACAAGAGACCCAGTACTTC.

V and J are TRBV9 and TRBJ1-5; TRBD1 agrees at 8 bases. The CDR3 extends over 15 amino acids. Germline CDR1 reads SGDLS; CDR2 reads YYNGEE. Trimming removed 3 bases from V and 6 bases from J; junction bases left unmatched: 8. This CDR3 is CASSGRDRRGQPQHF. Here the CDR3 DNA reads TGTGCCAGCAGCGGCCGGGACAGGAGGGGTCAGCCCCAGCATTTT.

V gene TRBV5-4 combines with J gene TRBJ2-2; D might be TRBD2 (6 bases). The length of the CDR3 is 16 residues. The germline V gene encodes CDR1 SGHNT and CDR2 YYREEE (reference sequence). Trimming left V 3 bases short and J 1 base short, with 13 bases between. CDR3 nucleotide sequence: TGTGCCAGCAGCTCGGCGGGGAGAGGGAACACCGGGGAGCTGTTTTTT. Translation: CASSSAGRGNTGELFF.

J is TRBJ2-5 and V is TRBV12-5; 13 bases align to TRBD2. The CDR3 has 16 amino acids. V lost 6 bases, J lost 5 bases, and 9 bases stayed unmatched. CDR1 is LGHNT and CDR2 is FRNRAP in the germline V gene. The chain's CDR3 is CASGSTSGGASETQYF. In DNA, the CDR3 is TGTGCTAGTGGCTCAACTAGCGGGGGGGCCTCGGAGACCCAGTACTTC. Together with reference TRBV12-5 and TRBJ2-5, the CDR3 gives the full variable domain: DARVTQTPRHKVTEMGQEVTMRCQPILGHNTVFWYRQTMMQGLELLAYFRNRAPLDDSGMPKDRFSAEMPDATLATLKIQPSEPRDSAVYFCASGSTSGGASETQYFGPGTRLLVL.

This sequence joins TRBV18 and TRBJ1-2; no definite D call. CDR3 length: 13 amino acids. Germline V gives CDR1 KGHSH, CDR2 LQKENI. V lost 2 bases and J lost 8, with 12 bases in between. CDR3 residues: CASSPSGAEGYTF. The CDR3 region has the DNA TGTGCCAGCTCACCATCGGGTGCGGAGGGCTACACCTTC.

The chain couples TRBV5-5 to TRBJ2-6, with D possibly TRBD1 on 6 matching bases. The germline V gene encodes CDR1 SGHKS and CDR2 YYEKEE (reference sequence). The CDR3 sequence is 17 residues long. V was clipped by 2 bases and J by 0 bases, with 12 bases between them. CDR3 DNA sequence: TGTGCCAGCAGCTTTTCAGGACAGTTCTCTGGGGCCAACGTCCTGACTTTC. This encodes CASSFSGQFSGANVLTF. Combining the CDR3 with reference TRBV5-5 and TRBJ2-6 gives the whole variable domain DAGVTQSPTHLIKTRGQQVTLRCSPISGHKSVSWYQQVLGQGPQFIFQYYEKEERGRGNFPDRFSARQFPNYSSELNVNALLLGDSALYLCASSFSGQFSGANVLTFGAGSRLTVL.

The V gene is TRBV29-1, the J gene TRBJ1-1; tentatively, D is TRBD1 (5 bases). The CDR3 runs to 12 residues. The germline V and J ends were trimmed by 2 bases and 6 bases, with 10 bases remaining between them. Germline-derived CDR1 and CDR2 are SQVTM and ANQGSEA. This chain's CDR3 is CSVERQGAEAFF. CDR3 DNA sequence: TGCAGCGTTGAAAGGCAGGGCGCTGAAGCTTTCTTT.

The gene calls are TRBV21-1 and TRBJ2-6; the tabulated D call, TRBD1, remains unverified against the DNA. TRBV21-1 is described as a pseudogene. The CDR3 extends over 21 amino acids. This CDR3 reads CASSSHGGKGQGTSGANVLTF. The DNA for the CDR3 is TGTGCCAGCAGCTCCCATGGGGGGAAGGGACAGGGGACTTCTGGGGCCAACGTCCTGACTTTC.